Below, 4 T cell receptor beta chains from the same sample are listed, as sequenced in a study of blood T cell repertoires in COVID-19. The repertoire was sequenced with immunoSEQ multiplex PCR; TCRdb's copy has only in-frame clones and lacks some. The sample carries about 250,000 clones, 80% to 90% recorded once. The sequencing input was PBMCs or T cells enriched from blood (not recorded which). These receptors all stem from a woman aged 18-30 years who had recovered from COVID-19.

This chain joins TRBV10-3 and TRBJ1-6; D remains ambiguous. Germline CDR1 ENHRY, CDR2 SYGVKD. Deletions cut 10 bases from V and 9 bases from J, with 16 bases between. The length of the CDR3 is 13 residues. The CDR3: CATAGSRSSPLHF. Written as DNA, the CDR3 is TGTGCCACCGCGGGGAGTCGGAGTTCACCCCTCCACTTT.

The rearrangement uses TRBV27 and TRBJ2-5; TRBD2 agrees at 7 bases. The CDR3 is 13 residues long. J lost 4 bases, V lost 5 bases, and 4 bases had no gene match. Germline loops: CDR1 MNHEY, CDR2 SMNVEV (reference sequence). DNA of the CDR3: TGTGCCAGCAGTCTAGCGGCCCCAGAGACCCAGTACTTC. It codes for CASSLAAPETQYF.

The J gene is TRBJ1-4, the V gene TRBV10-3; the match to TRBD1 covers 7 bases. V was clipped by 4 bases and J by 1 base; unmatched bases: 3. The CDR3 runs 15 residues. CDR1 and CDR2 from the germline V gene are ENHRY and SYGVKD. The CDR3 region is CAISGGQLTNEKLFF. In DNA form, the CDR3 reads TGTGCCATCAGTGGGGGACAGCTAACTAATGAAAAACTGTTTTTT.

CDR3 DNA: TGTGCCAGCAGCCGGCCGGGACAGGGAACCGGGGAGCTGTTTTTT. This encodes CASSRPGQGTGELFF. The rearrangement joins TRBV4-2 to TRBJ2-2, with 9 bases lining up with TRBD1. From germline, CDR1 is LGHNA and CDR2 YNFKEQ. Germline trimming cut 4 bases from V and 5 bases from J; bases unmatched to any gene: 5. The CDR3 runs to 15 residues.